The rows below give T cell receptor beta chains drawn from one sample of a study of T cells in Graves' hyperthyroidism and ophthalmopathy. TCRdb re-derived calls from the multiplex PCR reads in MiXCR, one entry per CDR3 protein. Of under 450,000 distinct CDR3 sequences listed, about 15% are singletons. The specimen sequenced was blood. Every receptor here comes from a woman in her 30s with Graves' hyperthyroidism that later progressed to Graves' ophthalmopathy. CDR3s include the opening cysteine and the closing phenylalanine or tryptophan. A D gene is named only where the DNA matches it firmly. Clone size appears in some rows only: once, few, many, or a class for an expanded clone.

D gene,J gene,clone size,V gene,CDR3 protein,CDR3 DNA
.,TRBJ1-1,.,TRBV11-3,CASSLSGGVFTEAFF,TGTGCCAGCAGCTTATCCGGGGGAGTGTTCACTGAAGCTTTCTTT
.,TRBJ2-2,many,TRBV29-1,CSVVEANTGELFF,TGCAGCGTTGTGGAGGCGAACACCGGGGAGCTGTTTTTT
.,TRBJ2-2,many,TRBV3-1,CASSQRDGTGELFF,TGTGCCAGCAGCCAACGGGACGGAACCGGGGAGCTGTTTTTT
.,TRBJ1-5,many,TRBV30,CAWSPMGNQPQHF,TGTGCCTGGAGCCCCATGGGCAATCAGCCCCAGCATTTT
.,TRBJ2-1,many,TRBV11-2,CASSLAALGDEQFF,TGTGCCAGCAGCTTAGCCGCCCTAGGGGATGAGCAGTTCTTC
.,TRBJ2-7,many,TRBV11-2,CASSLEWTMDYEQYF,TGTGCCAGCAGCTTAGAATGGACCATGGACTACGAGCAGTACTTC
TRBD1,TRBJ2-1,many,TRBV19,CASSTGTEYNEQFF,TGTGCCAGTAGTACCGGGACAGAATACAATGAGCAGTTCTTC
.,TRBJ2-1,few,TRBV7-2,CASSLSGYPSYNEQFF,TGTGCCAGCAGCTTATCTGGGTATCCCTCCTACAATGAGCAGTTCTTC
.,TRBJ2-2,many,TRBV24-1,CATSDPQVHANTGELFF,TGTGCCACCAGTGACCCACAGGTACACGCGAACACCGGGGAGCTGTTTTTT
.,TRBJ1-2,.,TRBV7-9,CASSFAGALGYTF,TGCGCCAGCAGCTTCGCAGGGGCTCTCGGCTACACCTTC
.,TRBJ1-2,many,TRBV13,CASSSPGGYPTNYGYTF,TGTGCCAGCAGCTCGCCGGGGGGGTACCCAACTAACTATGGCTACACCTTC
TRBD1,TRBJ2-7,many,TRBV29-1,CSVVLGTGSSYEQYF,TGCAGCGTTGTATTAGGGACAGGGAGCTCCTACGAGCAGTACTTC
.,TRBJ2-7,many,TRBV14,CASSQQPRDEQYF,TGTGCCAGCAGCCAGCAGCCCAGGGACGAGCAGTACTTC
.,TRBJ2-7,.,TRBV20-1,CSARGGYSYEQYF,TGCAGTGCTAGAGGGGGGTATTCCTACGAGCAGTACTTC
.,TRBJ2-2,few,TRBV11-2,CASSPMGEIWTAADTGELFF,TGTGCCAGCAGCCCCATGGGGGAAATATGGACAGCGGCGGACACCGGGGAGCTGTTTTTT
.,TRBJ1-3,.,TRBV27,CASSLLRLSGSTIYF,TGTGCCAGCAGTTTACTCAGACTCTCTGGAAGCACCATATATTTT
TRBD1,TRBJ1-1,many,TRBV2,CASSLRTGVNTEAFF,TGTGCCAGCAGTCTAAGGACAGGGGTGAACACTGAAGCTTTCTTT
TRBD1,TRBJ2-3,.,TRBV20-1,CSAREDRAGTDTQYF,TGCAGTGCTAGGGAGGACAGGGCCGGCACAGATACGCAGTATTTT
.,TRBJ2-3,many,TRBV27,CASSLVAAGPETDTQYF,TGTGCCAGCAGTTTAGTTGCAGCGGGTCCCGAGACAGATACGCAGTATTTT
TRBD1,TRBJ2-5,many,TRBV13,CASSSRDRGLGETQYF,TGTGCCAGCAGCTCCCGGGACAGGGGGCTAGGTGAGACCCAGTACTTC
.,TRBJ2-5,many,TRBV6-1,CASSPIDAQETQYF,TGTGCCAGCAGCCCGATCGACGCCCAAGAGACCCAGTACTTC
.,TRBJ2-7,many,TRBV28,CASSLGRDDGYEQYF,TGTGCCAGCAGTTTGGGGCGGGACGACGGCTACGAGCAGTACTTC
TRBD1,TRBJ1-6,many,TRBV19,CASSIQRTGDSPLHF,TGTGCCAGTAGTATCCAGAGGACAGGGGATTCACCCCTCCACTTT
.,TRBJ2-2,many,TRBV19,CASSDGPGELFF,TGTGCCAGTAGTGACGGTCCAGGGGAGCTGTTTTTT